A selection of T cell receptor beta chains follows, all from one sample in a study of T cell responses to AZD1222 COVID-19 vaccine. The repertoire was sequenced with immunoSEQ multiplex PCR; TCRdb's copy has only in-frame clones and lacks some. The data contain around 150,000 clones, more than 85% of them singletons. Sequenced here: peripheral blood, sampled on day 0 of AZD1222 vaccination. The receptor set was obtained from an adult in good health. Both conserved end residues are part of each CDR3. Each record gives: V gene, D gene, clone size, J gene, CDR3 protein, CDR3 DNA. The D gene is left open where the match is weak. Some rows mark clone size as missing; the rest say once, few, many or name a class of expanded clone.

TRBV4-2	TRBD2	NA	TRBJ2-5	CASSQEGGLAGKETQYF	TGTGCCAGCAGCCAAGAAGGTGGTCTAGCGGGGAAAGAGACCCAGTACTTC
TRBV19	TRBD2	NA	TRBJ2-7	CASSRWRESVREQYF	TGTGCCAGTAGTCGATGGCGGGAGTCAGTCCGGGAGCAGTACTTC
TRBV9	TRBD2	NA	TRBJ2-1	CASSVGSGTSLREQFF	TGTGCCAGCAGCGTCGGCAGCGGGACCAGTTTGCGCGAGCAGTTCTTC
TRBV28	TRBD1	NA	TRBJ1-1	CASSLDRVTEAFF	TGTGCCAGCAGTTTAGACAGGGTCACTGAAGCTTTCTTT
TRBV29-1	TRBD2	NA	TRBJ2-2	CSGGEGGGELFF	TGCAGCGGAGGGGAGGGCGGCGGGGAGCTGTTTTTT
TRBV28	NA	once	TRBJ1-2	CASSRAGSTYGYTF	TGTGCCAGCAGTCGAGCGGGCTCGACCTATGGCTACACCTTC
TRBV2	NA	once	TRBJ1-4	CASSHREGEKLFF	TGTGCCAGCAGCCACAGGGAGGGTGAAAAACTGTTTTTT
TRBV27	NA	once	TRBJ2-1	CASSSHQGLPFNEQFF	TGTGCCAGCAGTTCCCACCAGGGACTCCCTTTCAATGAGCAGTTCTTC
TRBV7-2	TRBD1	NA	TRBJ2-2	CASSLTGRGTGELFF	TGTGCCAGCAGCTTGACAGGGCGTGGCACCGGGGAGCTGTTTTTT
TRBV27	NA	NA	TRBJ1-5	CASSLNGRVSNQPQHF	TGTGCCAGCAGTTTAAACGGTAGGGTTAGCAATCAGCCCCAGCATTTT
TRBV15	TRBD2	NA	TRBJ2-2	CATSRNPSGRSGELFF	TGTGCCACCAGCAGAAATCCTAGCGGGAGATCCGGGGAGCTGTTTTTT
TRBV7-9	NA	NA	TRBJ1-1	CASSLASGGGTEAFF	TGTGCCAGCAGCTTAGCGTCTGGGGGTGGTACTGAAGCTTTCTTT
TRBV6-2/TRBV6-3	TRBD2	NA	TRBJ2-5	CASSYATSGRETQYF	TGTGCCAGCAGTTACGCGACTAGCGGGAGAGAGACCCAGTACTTC
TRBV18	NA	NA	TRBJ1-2	CASSPRTEDYGYTF	TGTGCCAGCTCACCTCGGACGGAGGACTATGGCTACACCTTC
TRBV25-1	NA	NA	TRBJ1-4	CASSSRGGTNEKLFF	TGTGCCAGCAGTAGTAGGGGGGGAACTAATGAAAAACTGTTTTTT
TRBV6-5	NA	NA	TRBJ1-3	CASRLGPARGNTIYF	TGTGCCAGCAGGCTCGGGCCTGCCCGAGGAAACACCATATATTTT
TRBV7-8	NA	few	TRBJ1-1	CASSLKRALDTEAFF	TGTGCCAGCAGCTTAAAGAGGGCTCTCGACACTGAAGCTTTCTTT
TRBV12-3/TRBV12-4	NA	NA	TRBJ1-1	CASSSRPGEAFF	TGTGCCAGCAGTTCCCGCCCGGGGGAAGCTTTCTTT
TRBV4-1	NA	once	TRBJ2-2	CASSQDPDTRSGELFF	TGCGCCAGCAGCCAAGATCCCGATACTAGATCCGGGGAGCTGTTTTTT
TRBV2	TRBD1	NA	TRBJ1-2	CASRSFGKGAYGYTF	TGTGCCAGCAGGTCGTTTGGTAAGGGGGCCTATGGCTACACCTTC
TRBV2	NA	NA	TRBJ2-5	CASSELGPQETQYF	TGTGCCAGCAGTGAACTAGGGCCCCAAGAGACCCAGTACTTC
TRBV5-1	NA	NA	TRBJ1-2	CASSVEAGTANGYTF	TGCGCCAGCAGCGTTGAAGCCGGGACGGCGAATGGCTACACCTTC
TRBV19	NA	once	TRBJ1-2	CASSMDTGSGEGYTF	TGTGCCAGTAGTATGGATACAGGGTCTGGCGAGGGCTACACCTTC
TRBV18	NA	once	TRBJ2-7	CASSPPSLPYEQYF	TGTGCCAGCTCACCGCCCTCCTTACCTTACGAGCAGTACTTC
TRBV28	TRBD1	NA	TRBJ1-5	CASNFGRGLYQPQHF	TGTGCCAGCAATTTCGGCAGGGGGTTATATCAGCCCCAGCATTTT
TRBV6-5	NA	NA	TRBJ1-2	CASRLSGTTPGYTF	TGTGCCAGCAGACTAAGCGGGACAACACCTGGCTACACCTTC
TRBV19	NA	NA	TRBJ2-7	CASSQGYEQYF	TGTGCCAGTAGTCAGGGCTACGAGCAGTACTTC
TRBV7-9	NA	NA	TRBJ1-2	CASSLIGGGYTF	TGTGCCAGCAGCTTGATCGGGGGTGGCTACACCTTC
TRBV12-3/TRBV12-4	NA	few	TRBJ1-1	CASSSYGNTEAFF	TGTGCCAGCAGTTCCTACGGAAACACTGAAGCTTTCTTT
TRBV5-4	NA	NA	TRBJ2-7	CASSQTPYEQYF	TGTGCCAGCAGCCAAACACCCTACGAGCAGTACTTC
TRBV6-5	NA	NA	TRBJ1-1	CASSYSGVGVTEAFF	TGTGCCAGCAGTTACTCGGGGGTCGGCGTAACTGAAGCTTTCTTT
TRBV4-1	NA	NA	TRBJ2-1	CASSQVGAYNEQFF	TGCGCCAGCAGCCAAGTAGGGGCATACAATGAGCAGTTCTTC
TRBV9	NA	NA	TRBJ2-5	CASSVDSGETQYF	TGTGCCAGCAGCGTCGACAGTGGGGAGACCCAGTACTTC
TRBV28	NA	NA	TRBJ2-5	CASSLLQGRETQYF	TGTGCCAGCAGTTTGTTACAGGGCCGGGAGACCCAGTACTTC
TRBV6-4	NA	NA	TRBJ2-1	CASSEDTRGYEQFF	TGTGCCAGCAGCGAGGACACGCGGGGCTATGAGCAGTTCTTC
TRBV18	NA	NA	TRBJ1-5	CASSLRGAGDSNQPQHF	TGTGCCAGCTCACTCCGGGGGGCAGGGGATAGCAATCAGCCCCAGCATTTT
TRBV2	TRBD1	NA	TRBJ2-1	CASSGDSNEQFF	TGTGCCAGCAGTGGGGACAGCAATGAGCAGTTCTTC
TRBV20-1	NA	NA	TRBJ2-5	CSPIRETQYF	TGCAGCCCCATTAGAGAGACCCAGTACTTC
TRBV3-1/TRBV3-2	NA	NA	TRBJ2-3	CASSQDLRLTDTQYF	TGTGCCAGCAGCCAAGATCTTAGGCTCACAGATACGCAGTATTTT
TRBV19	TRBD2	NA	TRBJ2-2	CASSPWTSAGELFF	TGTGCCAGTAGCCCATGGACTAGCGCCGGGGAGCTGTTTTTT
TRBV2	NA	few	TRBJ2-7	CASSDLADEQYF	TGTGCCAGCAGTGATTTGGCGGACGAGCAGTACTTC